The 23 T cell receptor beta chains below all came from one sample that was sequenced in a study of blood T cell repertoires in COVID-19. Clones were sequenced by immunoSEQ multiplex PCR, and TCRdb holds only the in-frame ones, with some missing. The data contain about 180,000 clones, just under 80% of them seen just once; the ten biggest clones take up 6.5%. Sequencing was carried out using peripheral blood. Receptor source: a man between 65 and 79 years old with active or convalescent COVID-19.

The chain recombines TRBV18 with TRBJ2-3; 10 nucleotides line up with TRBD1. Germline V gene sequence: CDR1 KGHSH, CDR2 LQKENI. V trimming: 4 bases; J trimming: 4 bases; junction bases outside the gene matches: 5. This CDR3 comprises 15 residues. The CDR3 spells CASSRATGGADTQYF. The CDR3 region has the DNA TGTGCCAGCTCACGAGCGACAGGGGGCGCAGATACGCAGTATTTT.

The gene calls are TRBV6-1 and TRBJ2-5; maybe TRBD2 (6 bases). This CDR3 has 13 residues. V was shortened by 2 bases and J by 6 bases, with 10 bases between the two germline ends. The germline CDR1 and CDR2 sequences are MNHNS and SASEGT. The CDR3 region is CASSERELQTQYF. The CDR3 nucleotides are TGTGCCAGCAGTGAACGGGAGCTGCAGACCCAGTACTTC.

The chain carries TRBV6-5 and TRBJ2-5; a possible D gene is TRBD2 (6 bases). With 8 bases removed from V and 5 bases from J, the gap between germline ends came to 12 bases. Germline values: CDR1 MNHEY, CDR2 SVGAGI. The CDR3 loop spans 12 amino acids. The CDR3, as DNA: TGTGCCAGCCGGGAGCCGTTGGAGACCCAGTACTTC. This gives the protein CASREPLETQYF.

V and J are TRBV4-3 and TRBJ2-1; 9 bases are a match to TRBD2. The ends lost 3 bases at V and 3 bases at J; junction bases unmatched: 6. The CDR3 totals 16 residues. Germline values: CDR1 LGHNA, CDR2 YSLEER. CDR3 sequence: CASSQGSGGLYNEQFF. The CDR3 region has the DNA TGCGCCAGCAGCCAGGGTAGCGGGGGCCTCTACAATGAGCAGTTCTTC.

This clone was detected ten times or more. This sequence joins TRBV7-2 and TRBJ1-2; a possible D gene is TRBD1 (5 bases). The germline V and J ends were trimmed by 6 bases and 3 bases, with 14 bases remaining between them. Germline loops: CDR1 SGHTA, CDR2 FQGNSA. There are 14 residues in the CDR3. Written as DNA, the CDR3 is TGTGCCAGCAGTTTTAACCAGGGCGACTATGGCTACACCTTC. Encoded protein: CASSFNQGDYGYTF.

The J gene is TRBJ1-1, the V gene TRBV6-2 or TRBV6-3; D possibly corresponds to TRBD1 (6 bases). The germline CDR1 and CDR2 sequences are MNHEY and SVGEGT. V was clipped by 4 bases and J by 4 bases, with 13 bases between them. The CDR3 consists of 14 residues. CDR3 DNA: TGTGCCAGCAGTTCTCAACAGGGAGCCACTGAAGCTTTCTTT. This gives the protein CASSSQQGATEAFF.

The genes are TRBV15 and TRBJ2-6, with TRBD2 as a possible D gene (6 bases). Looked up from germline, CDR1 is LNHNV and CDR2 is YYDKDF (reference sequence). Trimming cost V 1 base and J 3 bases, with 16 bases left between them. The CDR3 consists of 18 residues. CDR3 sequence reads: CATSRGGRAEGGANVLTF. In nucleotides, the CDR3 is TGTGCCACCAGCAGAGGAGGCAGGGCGGAGGGTGGGGCCAACGTCCTGACTTTC.

A single count supports this clone. This CDR3 is also generated by other DNA sequences in the sample. The rearrangement uses TRBV18 and TRBJ2-5, with 8 positions matching TRBD2. Trimming at V came to 2 bases and at J to 2 bases, leaving 4 bases not matched to a gene. The CDR3 has 15 amino acids. Germline V gene data show CDR1 as KGHSH and CDR2 as LQKENI. For the CDR3, the DNA is TGTGCCAGCTCACCAGGCGGGGGGCTTCAAGAGACCCAGTACTTC. It is translated as CASSPGGGLQETQYF.

The chain carries TRBV9 and TRBJ2-7; 9 bases are shared with TRBD1. CDR3 length: 16 amino acids. V lost 4 bases, J lost 4 bases, and 12 bases stayed unmatched. Germline lookup yields CDR1 SGDLS and CDR2 YYNGEE. CDR3 protein: CASSPRGTGGAYEQYF. CDR3 sequence (DNA): TGTGCCAGCAGCCCCCGGGGAACAGGGGGCGCTTACGAGCAGTACTTC. The complete variable domain, with remaining parts taken from reference TRBV9 and TRBJ2-7, reads DSGVTQTPKHLITATGQRVTLRCSPRSGDLSVYWYQQSLDQGLQFLIQYYNGEERAKGNILERFSAQQFPDLHSELNLSSLELGDSALYFCASSPRGTGGAYEQYFGPGTRLTVT.

V and J are TRBV9 and TRBJ2-6; the D gene is possibly TRBD1 (6 bases). Trimming cost V 3 bases and J 2 bases, with 12 bases left between them. Germline V CDR1 and CDR2: SGDLS, YYNGEE. The CDR3 spans 16 residues. CDR3 coding DNA: TGTGCCAGCAGCGCGTCACAGGGTCCTGGGGCCAACGTCCTGACTTTC. Translation gives CASSASQGPGANVLTF.

This clone was seen just once. The chain links TRBV2 to TRBJ2-1; 14 bases map to TRBD2. The V and J ends lost 2 bases and 6 bases, in that order; junction bases with no gene match: 18. The CDR3 runs to 21 residues. Germline values: CDR1 SNHLY, CDR2 FYNNEI. Here the CDR3 reads CASSESWGVGTSGRKSNEQFF. The CDR3, as DNA: TGTGCCAGCAGTGAATCGTGGGGTGTTGGGACTAGCGGGAGAAAATCCAATGAGCAGTTCTTC.

The V and J genes are TRBV9 and TRBJ2-1; a weak D match, TRBD2 (6 bases). Germline CDR1 and CDR2: SGDLS and YYNGEE. V was shortened by 1 base and J by 6 bases, with 14 bases between the two germline ends. This CDR3 contains 15 residues. CDR3 region: CASSVSGVLGNEQFF. Here the CDR3 DNA reads TGTGCCAGCAGCGTATCGGGAGTACTTGGCAATGAGCAGTTCTTC.

This chain links TRBV5-1 with TRBJ1-2; D might be TRBD1 (6 bases). The germline V gene has CDR1 SGHRS and CDR2 YFSETQ. V lost 3 bases, J lost 3 bases, and 18 bases lay in between. This CDR3 is built from 16 residues. The CDR3 bases are TGCGCCAGCAGCTGGGGGACACAGGGAAGTTACTATGGCTACACCTTC. Encoded protein: CASSWGTQGSYYGYTF.

The gene calls are TRBV28 and TRBJ1-1; TRBD1 agrees at 8 bases. The V gene end was trimmed by 2 bases and the J gene end by 1 base; junction bases not matched to a gene: 6. The CDR3 spans 16 residues. Looked up from germline, CDR1 is MDHEN and CDR2 is SYDVKM. Here the CDR3 reads CASSLIQGAANTEAFF. The CDR3 region has the DNA TGTGCCAGCAGTTTAATTCAGGGGGCGGCGAACACTGAAGCTTTCTTT.

This chain connects TRBV3-1 (or the pseudogene TRBV3-2) to TRBJ1-1; TRBD1 is a possible D gene (6 bases). CDR1 and CDR2 (germline): LGHDT, YNNKEL (reference sequence). CDR3 length: 16 residues. With 1 base removed from V and 5 bases from J, the gap between germline ends came to 17 bases. Written as DNA, the CDR3 is TGTGCCAGCAGCCAAGGCTCAGGGGCGCTGGGGACTGAAGCTTTCTTT. It yields the protein CASSQGSGALGTEAFF.

This clone was recorded once. This chain links TRBV5-1 with TRBJ2-2; 8 nucleotides agree with TRBD1. This CDR3 contains 16 residues. CDR1 is SGHRS and CDR2 is YFSETQ in the germline V gene. J gave up 2 bases and V 3 bases, and 6 bases lay outside the gene matches. CDR3 nucleotide sequence: TGCGCCAGCAGCTCCGCCGGGACAGGAAACACCGGGGAGCTGTTTTTT. Its translation: CASSSAGTGNTGELFF.

The genes are TRBV5-8 and TRBJ2-3, with 7 bases matching TRBD2. The CDR3 sequence is 16 residues long. Germline lookup yields CDR1 SGHTS and CDR2 YDEGEE. V shed 2 bases, J shed 2 bases, and the junction held 8 bases outside the gene matches. CDR3 sequence reads: CASSFGRSTHTDTQYF. The CDR3 DNA is TGTGCCAGCAGCTTCGGGAGGTCGACTCACACAGATACGCAGTATTTT.

The gene calls are TRBV12-3 or TRBV12-4 and TRBJ2-1; D is possibly TRBD1 (6 bases). This CDR3 is built from 13 residues. The V and J ends lost 6 bases and 4 bases respectively, with 10 bases between them. Here the CDR3 reads CASRETGYNEQFF. The CDR3 region has the DNA TGTGCCAGCAGGGAGACAGGATACAATGAGCAGTTCTTC.

The V call is TRBV5-1, the J call TRBJ2-2; the D gene is possibly TRBD2 (5 bases). The CDR3 is made up of 17 amino acids. V lost 2 bases, J lost 5 bases, and 19 bases lay in between. CDR1 is SGHRS and CDR2 is YFSETQ in the germline V gene. CDR3 region: CASSFGGPSTPTGELFF. The CDR3 nucleotides are TGCGCCAGCAGCTTCGGCGGGCCCTCTACGCCGACCGGGGAGCTGTTTTTT. Based on the CDR3 plus reference TRBV5-1 and TRBJ2-2, the full variable domain is KAGVTQTPRYLIKTRGQQVTLSCSPISGHRSVSWYQQTPGQGLQFLFEYFSETQRNKGNFPGRFSGRQFSNSRSEMNVSTLELGDSALYLCASSFGGPSTPTGELFFGEGSRLTVL.

This clone appeared once. The chain recombines TRBV27 with TRBJ2-3; 7 bases align to TRBD2. The CDR3 consists of 15 residues. Losses at the gene ends were 6 bases for V and 2 bases for J; bases not matched to a gene: 8. Germline lookup yields CDR1 MNHEY and CDR2 SMNVEV (reference sequence). The CDR3 loop reads CASSDDRGDTDTQYF. The CDR3 DNA reads as TGTGCCAGCAGCGACGACCGGGGGGACACAGATACGCAGTATTTT.

This chain connects TRBV10-3 to TRBJ1-6, with TRBD1 matching over 8 bases. Per germline, CDR1 ENHRY and CDR2 SYGVKD. The J segment lost 8 bases and the V segment lost 5 bases, leaving 8 bases of the junction unmatched. The CDR3 loop spans 15 amino acids. CDR3 amino acids: CAISTDRVGDSPLHF. The CDR3 DNA is TGTGCCATCAGTACGGACAGGGTCGGAGATTCACCCCTCCACTTT.

This chain uses TRBV24-1 with TRBJ2-5, with D unclear. Germline CDR1 reads KGHDR; CDR2 reads SFDVKD. The V gene lost 4 bases and the J gene lost 5 bases, with 7 bases spanning the gap. This CDR3 comprises 12 residues. The CDR3 DNA follows: TGTGCCACCAGTGACCAAGCCGAGACCCAGTACTTC. Translated: CATSDQAETQYF.

The chain couples TRBV9 to TRBJ2-5; possibly TRBD1 for D (6 bases). Between the trimmed V and J ends, which lost 3 bases and 5 bases, there was a span of 14 bases. This CDR3 has 14 amino acids. Per germline, CDR1 SGDLS and CDR2 YYNGEE. CDR3 nucleotide sequence: TGTGCCAGCAGCGGGCGGGTGAGGGGGGAGACCCAGTACTTC. Encoded protein: CASSGRVRGETQYF. Looking up the rest from reference TRBV9 and TRBJ2-5 gives the full variable domain: DSGVTQTPKHLITATGQRVTLRCSPRSGDLSVYWYQQSLDQGLQFLIQYYNGEERAKGNILERFSAQQFPDLHSELNLSSLELGDSALYFCASSGRVRGETQYFGPGTRLLVL.